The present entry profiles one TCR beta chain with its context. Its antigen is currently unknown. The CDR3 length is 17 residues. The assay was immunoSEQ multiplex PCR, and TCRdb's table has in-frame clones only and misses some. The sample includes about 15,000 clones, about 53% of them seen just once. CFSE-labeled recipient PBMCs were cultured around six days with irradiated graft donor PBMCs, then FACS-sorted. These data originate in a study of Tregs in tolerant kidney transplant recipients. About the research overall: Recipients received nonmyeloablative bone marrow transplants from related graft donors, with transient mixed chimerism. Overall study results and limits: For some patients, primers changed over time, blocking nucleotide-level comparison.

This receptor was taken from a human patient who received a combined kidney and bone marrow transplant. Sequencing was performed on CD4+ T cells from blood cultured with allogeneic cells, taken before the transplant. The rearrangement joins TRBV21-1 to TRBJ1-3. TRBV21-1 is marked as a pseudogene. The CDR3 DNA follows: TGTGCCAGCAGGAACGTTGTACTACAACACGCACGAAACACCATATATTTT. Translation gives CASRNVVLQHARNTIYF.